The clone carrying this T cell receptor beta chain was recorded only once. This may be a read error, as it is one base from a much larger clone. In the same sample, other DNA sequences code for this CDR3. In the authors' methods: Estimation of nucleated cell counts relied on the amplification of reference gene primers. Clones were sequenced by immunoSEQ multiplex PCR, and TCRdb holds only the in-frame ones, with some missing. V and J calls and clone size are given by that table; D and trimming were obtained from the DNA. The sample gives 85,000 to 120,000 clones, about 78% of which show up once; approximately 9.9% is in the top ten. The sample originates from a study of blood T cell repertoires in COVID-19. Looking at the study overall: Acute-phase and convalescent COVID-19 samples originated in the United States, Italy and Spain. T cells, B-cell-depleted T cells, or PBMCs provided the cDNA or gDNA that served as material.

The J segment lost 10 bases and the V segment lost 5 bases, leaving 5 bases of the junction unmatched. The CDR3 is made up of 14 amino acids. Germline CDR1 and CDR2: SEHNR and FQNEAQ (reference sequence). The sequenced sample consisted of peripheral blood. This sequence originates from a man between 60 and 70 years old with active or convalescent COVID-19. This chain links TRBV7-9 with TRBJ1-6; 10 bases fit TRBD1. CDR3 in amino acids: CASSLGTGESPLHF. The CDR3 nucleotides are TGTGCCAGCAGCCTTGGGACAGGGGAATCACCCCTCCACTTT.